This T cell receptor beta chain was retrieved from a study of vaccination and CD4 T cells after COVID-19. Study in general: Post-vaccine specimens were obtained a median about 73 days after dose two (range 14 to 241). Stimulation of cells relied on overlapping spike peptides derived from SARS-CoV-2, HCoV-NL63, HCoV-OC43 and HCoV-229E. Study-wide findings and caveats: Median numbers of SARS-CoV-2-reactive clonotypes increased from 21 to 38 (not a significant change). Convalescent patients gained a median approximately 90% of their reactive clones only post-vaccination.

With the Oncomine TCR Beta short-read assay, DNA from cultured CD4+ T cells was sequenced. In TCRdb, the PCR reads were re-called with MiXCR into one record per CDR3 protein. The sample consists of about 25,000 distinct CDR3 sequences, around 28% of them appearing once. This clonotype was seen a few times. The antigen remains unidentified. Time point: late sampling 161 to 241 days after vaccination in a few convalescent patients. The treatment here: approximately 9-day PBMC culture with coronavirus spike peptide pools or control peptides (ViraFEST assay). This receptor was taken from a human donor who had recovered from COVID-19. The sequenced sample was CD4+ T cells from blood, cultured in vitro, obtained about 7 months after SARS-CoV-2 vaccination.

The CDR3 DNA sequence: TGTGCCAGCAGAACGGGATTGAGAACTGAAGCTTTCTTT. The encoded protein is CASRTGLRTEAFF. This chain joins TRBV27 and TRBJ1-1; D is unclear. Germline-derived CDR1 and CDR2 are MNHEY and SMNVEV (reference sequence). This CDR3 contains 13 residues. Deletions cut 6 bases from V and 5 bases from J, with 13 bases between.